The text below deals with one T cell receptor beta chain. This entry comes from a study of blood T cell repertoires in COVID-19. Study summary: Some COVID-19 samples were acute and others convalescent; all came from the United States, Italy and Spain. T cells, B-cell-depleted T cells, or PBMCs provided the cDNA or gDNA that served as material.

Original data processing: Reference gene primer amplification gave estimated nucleated cell counts. The protocol was immunoSEQ multiplex PCR, while the TCRdb copy is restricted to in-frame clones and leaves out a portion. V and J calls and clone size are those listed in that table; D and trimming were worked out from the DNA. The sample lists about 180,000 clones; 65% to 90% were seen once. This CDR3 contains 16 residues. Germline lookup yields CDR1 MDHEN and CDR2 SYDVKM. The ends lost 5 bases at V and 5 bases at J; junction bases unmatched: 7. V and J are TRBV28 and TRBJ2-5, with 14 positions matching TRBD2. The material sequenced was peripheral blood. This TCR was sampled from a man aged 45 to 65 with active or convalescent COVID-19. The CDR3 spells CASSGLAGGRRETQYF. The CDR3 bases are TGTGCCAGCAGTGGACTAGCGGGGGGCCGCCGGGAGACCCAGTACTTC.